The clone carrying this T cell receptor beta chain was seen at least ten times. These patients, aged 18 to 65, had recently diagnosed hyperthyroidism lasting under 2 months. The data originate from a study of T cells in Graves' hyperthyroidism and ophthalmopathy. Study information: Sampling of peripheral blood happened at initial diagnosis, prior to any treatment.

This CDR3 is built from 12 residues. Germline V CDR1 and CDR2: LGHDT, YNNKEL (reference sequence). With 1 base removed from V and 6 bases from J, the gap between germline ends came to 7 bases. Amplification of TCR beta CDR3 regions was performed using RNA transcripts as template. A first-round RT-PCR of the TCR CDR3 used the HTBI primer set. TCRdb used MiXCR to reprocess the multiplex PCR reads, holding one entry per CDR3 protein. The repertoire includes fewer than 350,000 distinct CDR3 sequences, approximately 14% of them detected once, and under 8% sits in the top ten. The chain joins TRBV3-1 to TRBJ2-7; D gene unclear. The origin of this receptor is a woman aged 35 to 49 with Graves' hyperthyroidism. Source material: blood. The CDR3 DNA sequence: TGTGCCAGCAGCCAAGTCGGTCGCGAGCAGTACTTC. It is translated as CASSQVGREQYF.